The clone carrying this T cell receptor beta chain was seen at least ten times. Its specificity is unknown. Between the trimmed V and J ends, which lost 8 bases and 5 bases, there was a span of 19 bases. The CDR3 consists of 15 residues. The data stem from a study of T-cell reconstitution after alpha-beta-depleted transplantation in children. Regarding the study as a whole: Approximately two months post-transplant, alpha-beta T cells reportedly originated from several hundred expanded graft clones.

Unique molecular identifiers were used in preparing the TCRbeta library. TCRdb processed the PCR reads anew with MiXCR; each CDR3 protein has one entry. The sample holds about 580,000 distinct CDR3 sequences, roughly 23% seen once. This rearrangement joins TRBV12-3 or TRBV12-4 to TRBJ2-1, with D perhaps TRBD1 or TRBD2 (6 bases each). The material sequenced was PBMCs, mostly from graft donor cells, taken 360 days after TCRalphabeta/CD19-depleted stem cell transplant. The TCR originated in a boy younger than two who had a stem cell transplant for acute myeloid leukemia, so the T cells may come from the graft donor. The CDR3 DNA follows: TGTGCCAGCGCCCTAATGGGGGGCGTGAACAATGAGCAGTTCTTC. Amino acid sequence: CASALMGGVNNEQFF.